This T cell receptor beta chain was observed in a study of Graves' ophthalmopathy and Graves' hyperthyroidism listed by TCRdb under 2018. Broadly, across the study: Peripheral blood was collected at initial diagnosis, prior to any treatment. The study used signatures of the TCR beta repertoire to tell Graves' ophthalmopathy apart from Graves' hyperthyroidism and to predict which patients would progress to ophthalmopathy. In total, approximately 140 blood samples were TCR-sequenced: approximately 42 ophthalmopathy, roughly 77 hyperthyroidism and approximately 17 hyperthyroidism-to-ophthalmopathy patients. To explore V-J signatures distinguishing ophthalmopathy from hyperthyroidism, a discovery set of approximately 100 patients (roughly 44 ophthalmopathy, roughly 56 stable hyperthyroidism) was enrolled. An independent validation cohort comprised under 20 hyperthyroidism patients and over 15 patients who later progressed from hyperthyroidism to ophthalmopathy. T-cell repertoires of thyroid tissue and blood were compared in about 6 hyperthyroidism patients. After sampling, hyperthyroidism patients received methimazole starting at 30 mg daily, and ophthalmopathy patients received high-dose intravenous methylprednisolone.

TCR beta CDR3 regions were amplified from RNA transcripts for repertoire sequencing. A first-round RT-PCR used HTBI primers with the Qiagen OneStep RT-PCR kit, followed by a second-round multiplex PCR, size selection and purification. The libraries underwent paired-end sequencing with 100 bp reads on an Illumina HiSeq2000. On the authors' methods: SOAPnuke was used to process the reads, throwing out any read that had adapters, had uncalled bases, had a mean Phred below 15, or lacked an exact constant-primer or identifier match. High-quality paired reads were merged with COPE v1.2.5. Each unique nucleotide sequence was defined as a clonotype, and clonotypes were aligned to IMGT TRB V, D and J references with MiTCR v1.1. Analysis was restricted to V-J combinations with a frequency above 0.0001, which covered about 99% of repertoires. For each V-J combination, a TCR clonal expansion and chaos score was defined as F50 clonal expansion divided by the chaos observed in the TCRdist matrix. Welch's t-statistics and random forest were used to reduce features to approximately 13 V-J combinations, which were fed into a naive Bayes classifier. The similarity between thyroid and blood repertoires was quantified using the Morisita-Horn index. TCRdb passed the public sequencing reads through fastp at Q25 and MiXCR, retaining productive beta sequences. Merged by CDR3 protein, the rows form single entries marked with the most common genes and DNA. TCRdb, rather than the study authors, made the V and J calls. For this sample the table gives approximately 640,000 distinct CDR3 sequences, of which more than 40% were detected only once. Of the sample, 3% to 4% is held by the ten largest clones.

Ophthalmopathy patients had moderately to severely active disease, Clinical Activity Score of at least 3, NOSPECS grade of at least 4, and disease duration under 3 months. Patients were excluded if they had other autoimmune diseases, uncontrolled infections, pregnancy or lactation. Diagnosis was based on clinical symptoms, serum thyroxine, TRAb, thyroid ultrasound and orbital computed tomography. PBMCs were isolated from roughly 10 ml of fresh peripheral blood by Ficoll-Paque density gradient centrifugation. Trizol reagent was used to extract the total RNA, and its quality was then checked on an Agilent 2100 Bioanalyzer. Study-wide findings and limitations: No statistical method was used to set the sample size in advance, and the investigators knew which group each participant was assigned to. Most expanded thyroid clonotypes with a frequency above 0.001 also appeared in blood, which suggests that blood repertoires may reflect the immune response in the thyroid. In cross-validation, the 13-signature model distinguished ophthalmopathy from stable hyperthyroidism with 85% to 90% sensitivity and around 81% specificity, and in the test set the corresponding values were roughly 80% and 76%. In validation, the model predicted ophthalmopathy progression with more than 70% sensitivity and approximately 75% specificity; eleven to twelve predicted patients were CT-confirmed with GO in a median of 6.5 months.

Notes on this clonotype: Its target antigen remains unknown. Per-nucleotide qualities are absent, and no much larger clonotype sits a single base away.

From the cysteine up to the phenylalanine, the CDR3 has a length of 15 residues. The kept DNA is CDR3 alone, 45 bases in frame from the first base. V lost 1 base and J lost 5 bases, and the count of bases not matched to a germline gene is 5. CDR1 and CDR2 are drawn from the germline V gene: MNHNS, SASEGT. This receptor was taken from an adult man with Graves' ophthalmopathy. Specimen: peripheral blood. The sequence links TRBV6-1 to TRBJ2-5, and TRBD1 aligns with 9 junction nucleotides. The CDR3 reads CASSEGGQGSETQYF. The DNA sequence is given as TGTGCCAGCAGTGAAGGGGGACAGGGATCGGAGACCCAGTACTTC.